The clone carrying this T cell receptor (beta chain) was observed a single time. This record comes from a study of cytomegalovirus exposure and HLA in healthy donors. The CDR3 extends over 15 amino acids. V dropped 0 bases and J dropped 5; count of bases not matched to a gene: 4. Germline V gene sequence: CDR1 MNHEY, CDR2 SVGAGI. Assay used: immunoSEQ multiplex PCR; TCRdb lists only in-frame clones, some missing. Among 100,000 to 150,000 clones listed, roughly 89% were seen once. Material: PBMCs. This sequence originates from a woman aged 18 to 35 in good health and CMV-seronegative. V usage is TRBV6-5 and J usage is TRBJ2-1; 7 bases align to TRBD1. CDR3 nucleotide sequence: TGTGCCAGCAGTTACTCATTTGGGACAGACAATGAGCAGTTCTTC. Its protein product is CASSYSFGTDNEQFF.